A selection of T cell receptor beta chains follows, all from one sample in a study of blood T cell repertoires in COVID-19. Sequencing was performed with immunoSEQ multiplex PCR; in TCRdb, only in-frame clones are kept and a portion is missing. This sample carries 310,000 or so clones, about nine tenths of them seen once, and the ten largest clones take just under 9%. The sequencing input was PBMCs or T cells enriched from blood (not recorded which). Receptors originate from a woman aged 18-30 years who had recovered from COVID-19. Both conserved end residues are trimmed from each CDR3. Expanded clones get a size class; other rows say once, few or many, or leave the size out.

size | J | V | CDR3
NA | TRBJ2-1 | TRBV9 | ASSVGSTMGNEQF
NA | TRBJ2-7 | TRBV28 | ASCRRGRYEQY
NA | TRBJ2-3 | TRBV4-3 | ASSQDGTSGGASDTQY
few | TRBJ1-3 | TRBV29-1 | SASQGAAGNTIY
NA | TRBJ2-7 | TRBV7-9 | ASSWVKTGGGYEQY
NA | TRBJ2-7 | TRBV5-1 | ASSLDSQAAPPGGEQY
NA | TRBJ1-6 | TRBV7-2 | ASSFQGGPLH
NA | TRBJ2-5 | TRBV5-4 | ASSATGTGYAETQY
NA | TRBJ2-7 | TRBV6-1 | ASSEVAETYEQY
NA | TRBJ1-2 | TRBV6-6 | ASSRSRGDRANYGYT
NA | TRBJ1-5 | TRBV6-1 | ASSDPSAAQRPQH
NA | TRBJ2-1 | TRBV6-7 | ASSYTQPEEQF
NA | TRBJ1-2 | TRBV2 | ASSDLGRGGYT
few | TRBJ1-1 | TRBV13 | ASSPRGQVMNTEAF
once | TRBJ2-1 | TRBV12-5 | ASGLVQTSGSRNNEQF
NA | TRBJ2-7 | TRBV20-1 | SASLENRAYEQY
NA | TRBJ2-7 | TRBV3-1/TRBV3-2 | ASSQDSRATSYEQY
NA | TRBJ2-5 | TRBV9 | ASSVVAGKWETQY
NA | TRBJ1-6 | TRBV6-2/TRBV6-3 | ASSYSRDTPEPLH
NA | TRBJ2-5 | TRBV19 | ASSGTGGSGQETQY
NA | TRBJ2-3 | TRBV19 | ASKTAGGDTQY
once | TRBJ1-4 | TRBV12-3/TRBV12-4 | ASSLRANEKLF
once | TRBJ2-2 | TRBV5-1 | ASSLTVSNTGELF
NA | TRBJ2-2 | TRBV2 | ASRRLAGDTGELF
NA | TRBJ2-5 | TRBV7-9 | ASSRQGQQTQY
NA | TRBJ2-7 | TRBV5-1 | ASSLAWTEYEQY
NA | TRBJ2-5 | TRBV7-3 | ASSLGRLEQETQY
NA | TRBJ2-1 | TRBV2 | ASSLTGLDINEQF
NA | TRBJ2-1 | TRBV5-1 | ASSSGQGNLYNEQF
NA | TRBJ1-2 | TRBV4-1 | ASSQYNYT
once | TRBJ1-1 | TRBV5-8 | ASSPRVFTEAF
NA | TRBJ1-1 | TRBV5-5 | ASRSTGGTTEAF
once | TRBJ2-3 | TRBV9 | ASSQDRDKLTDTQY